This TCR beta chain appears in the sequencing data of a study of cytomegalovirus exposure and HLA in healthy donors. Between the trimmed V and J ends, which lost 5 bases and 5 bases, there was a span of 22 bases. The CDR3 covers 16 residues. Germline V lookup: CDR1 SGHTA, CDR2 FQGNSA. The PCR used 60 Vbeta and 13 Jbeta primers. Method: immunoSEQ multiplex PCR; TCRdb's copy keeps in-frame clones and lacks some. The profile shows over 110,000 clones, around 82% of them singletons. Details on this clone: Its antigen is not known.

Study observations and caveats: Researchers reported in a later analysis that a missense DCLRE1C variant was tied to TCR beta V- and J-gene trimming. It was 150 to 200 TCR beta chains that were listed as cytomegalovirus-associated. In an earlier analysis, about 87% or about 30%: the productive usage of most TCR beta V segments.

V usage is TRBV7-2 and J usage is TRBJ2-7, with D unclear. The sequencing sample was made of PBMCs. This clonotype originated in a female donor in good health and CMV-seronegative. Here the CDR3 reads CASSHPGAAARHEQYF. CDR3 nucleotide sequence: TGTGCCAGCAGCCACCCCGGCGCGGCTGCCCGACACGAGCAGTACTTC.